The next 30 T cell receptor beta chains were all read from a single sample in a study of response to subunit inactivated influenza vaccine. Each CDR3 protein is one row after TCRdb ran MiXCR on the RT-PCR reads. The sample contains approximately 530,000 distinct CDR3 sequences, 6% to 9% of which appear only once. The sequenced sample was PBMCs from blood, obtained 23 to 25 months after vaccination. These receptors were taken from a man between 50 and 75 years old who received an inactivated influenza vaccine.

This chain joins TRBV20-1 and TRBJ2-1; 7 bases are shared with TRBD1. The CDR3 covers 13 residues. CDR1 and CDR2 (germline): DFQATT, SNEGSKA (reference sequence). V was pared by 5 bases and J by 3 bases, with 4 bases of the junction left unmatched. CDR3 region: CSASGTVYNEQFF. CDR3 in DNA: TGCAGTGCTTCCGGGACAGTCTACAATGAGCAGTTCTTC.

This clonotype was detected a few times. This CDR3 reads CASSPAEQETQYF. As DNA, the CDR3 is TGTGCCAGCAGCCCCGCGGAACAAGAGACCCAGTACTTC. V and J are TRBV7-8 and TRBJ2-5; D not certain. This CDR3 is 13 amino acids long. Germline-derived CDR1 and CDR2 are SGHVS and FQNEAQ. The V end lost 5 bases, the J end lost 2 bases, and 9 bases lay between the germline ends.

Here the CDR3 DNA reads TGTGCCACCAGTGACTGGGACTCCAATGAGCAGTTCTTC. Its protein product is CATSDWDSNEQFF. J is TRBJ2-1 and V is TRBV24-1; possibly TRBD2 for D (6 bases). CDR3 length: 13 residues. Germline assignment: CDR1 KGHDR and CDR2 SFDVKD. V lost 4 bases to trimming and J lost 6 bases, with 9 bases between them.

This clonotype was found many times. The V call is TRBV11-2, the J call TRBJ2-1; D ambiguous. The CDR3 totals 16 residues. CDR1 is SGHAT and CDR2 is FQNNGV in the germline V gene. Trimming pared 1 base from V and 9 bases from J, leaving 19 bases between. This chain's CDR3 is CASSLVFHGDLGEQFF. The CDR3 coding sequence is TGTGCCAGCAGCTTAGTATTTCATGGGGATCTGGGTGAGCAGTTCTTC.

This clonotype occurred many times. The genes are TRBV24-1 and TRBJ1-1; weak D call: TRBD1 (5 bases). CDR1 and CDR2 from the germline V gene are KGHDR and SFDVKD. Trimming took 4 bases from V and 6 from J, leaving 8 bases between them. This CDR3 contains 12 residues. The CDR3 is CATSDGTSEAFF. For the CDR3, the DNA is TGTGCCACCAGTGACGGGACGTCTGAAGCTTTCTTT.

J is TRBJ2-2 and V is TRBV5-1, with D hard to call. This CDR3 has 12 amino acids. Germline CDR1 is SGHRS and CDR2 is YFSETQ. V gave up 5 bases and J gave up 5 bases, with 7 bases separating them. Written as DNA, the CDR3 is TGCGCCAGCAGAGATGGTACCGGGGAGCTGTTTTTT. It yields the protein CASRDGTGELFF.

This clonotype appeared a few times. The CDR3 reads CASSPGGGQGRRNTEAFF. As DNA, the CDR3 is TGTGCCAGCAGCCCAGGAGGGGGACAGGGAAGGAGGAACACTGAAGCTTTCTTT. The gene calls are TRBV7-3 and TRBJ1-1; 9 bases align to TRBD1. The CDR3 is 18 residues long. J was trimmed by 1 base and V by 5 bases; bases with no gene match: 14. Germline-derived CDR1 and CDR2 are SGHTA and FQGTGA.

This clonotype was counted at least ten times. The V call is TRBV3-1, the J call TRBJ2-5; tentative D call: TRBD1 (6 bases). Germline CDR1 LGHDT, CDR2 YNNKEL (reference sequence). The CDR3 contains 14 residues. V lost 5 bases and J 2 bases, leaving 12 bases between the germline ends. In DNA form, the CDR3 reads TGTGCCAGCAGCAAACAGGGACGGCAAGAGACCCAGTACTTC. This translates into CASSKQGRQETQYF.

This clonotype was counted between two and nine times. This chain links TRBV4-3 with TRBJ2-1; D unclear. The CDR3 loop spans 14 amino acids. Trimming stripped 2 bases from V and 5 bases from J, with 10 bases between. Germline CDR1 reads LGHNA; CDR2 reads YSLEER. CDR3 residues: CASSQQLPDNEQFF. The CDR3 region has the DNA TGCGCCAGCAGCCAACAGCTCCCCGACAATGAGCAGTTCTTC.

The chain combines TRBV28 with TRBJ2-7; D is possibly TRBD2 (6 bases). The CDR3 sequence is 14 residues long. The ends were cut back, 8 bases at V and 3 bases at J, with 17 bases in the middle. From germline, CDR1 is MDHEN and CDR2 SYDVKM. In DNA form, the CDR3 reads TGTGCCAGCGGGCGGGGACCGCAAAACTACGAGCAGTACTTC. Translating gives CASGRGPQNYEQYF.

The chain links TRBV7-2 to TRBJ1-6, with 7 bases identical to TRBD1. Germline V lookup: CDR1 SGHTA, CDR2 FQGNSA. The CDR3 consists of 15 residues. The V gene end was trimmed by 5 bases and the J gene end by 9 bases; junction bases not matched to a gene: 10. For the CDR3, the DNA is TGTGCCAGCAGCGAATTAGGACAGGCGGCTTCACCCCTCCACTTT. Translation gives CASSELGQAASPLHF. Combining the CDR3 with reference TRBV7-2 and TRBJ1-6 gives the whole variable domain GAGVSQSPSNKVTEKGKDVELRCDPISGHTALYWYRQSLGQGLEFLIYFQGNSAPDKSGLPSDRFSAERTGGSVSTLTIQRTQQEDSAVYLCASSELGQAASPLHFGNGTRLTVT.

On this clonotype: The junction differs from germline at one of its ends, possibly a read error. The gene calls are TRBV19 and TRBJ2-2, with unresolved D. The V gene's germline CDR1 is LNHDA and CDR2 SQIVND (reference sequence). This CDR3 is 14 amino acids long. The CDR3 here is CARSSQINTGELFF. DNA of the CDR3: TGTGCCCGTAGTAGTCAGATCAACACCGGGGAGCTGTTTTTT.

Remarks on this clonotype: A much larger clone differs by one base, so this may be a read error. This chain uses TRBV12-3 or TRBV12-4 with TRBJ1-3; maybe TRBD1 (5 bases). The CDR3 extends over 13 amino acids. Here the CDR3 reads CASNDGAGHTIYF. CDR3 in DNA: TGTGCCAGCAATGATGGGGCTGGACACACCATATATTTT.

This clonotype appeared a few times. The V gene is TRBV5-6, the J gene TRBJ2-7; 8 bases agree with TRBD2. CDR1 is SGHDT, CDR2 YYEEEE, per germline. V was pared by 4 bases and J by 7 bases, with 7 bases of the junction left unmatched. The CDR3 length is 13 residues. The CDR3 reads CASSRGLVEEQYF. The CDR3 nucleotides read TGTGCCAGCAGCCGGGGACTAGTGGAAGAGCAGTACTTC.

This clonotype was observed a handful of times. DNA of the CDR3: TGCGCCAGCAGCTGGACCGGGACTAGCGTACAAGAGACCCAGTACTTC. This sequence encodes CASSWTGTSVQETQYF. The J gene is TRBJ2-5, the V gene TRBV5-1; 10 bases line up with TRBD2. V shed 3 bases, J shed 2 bases, and the junction held 7 bases outside the gene matches. This CDR3 comprises 16 residues. CDR1 and CDR2 (germline): SGHRS, YFSETQ.

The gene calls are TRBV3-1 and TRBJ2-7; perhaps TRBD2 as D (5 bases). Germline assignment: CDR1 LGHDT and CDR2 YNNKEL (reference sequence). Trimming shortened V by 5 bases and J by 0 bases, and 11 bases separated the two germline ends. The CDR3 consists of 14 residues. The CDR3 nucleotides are TGTGCCAGCAGCTACTTCGGGGACTCCTACGAGCAGTACTTC. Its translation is CASSYFGDSYEQYF.

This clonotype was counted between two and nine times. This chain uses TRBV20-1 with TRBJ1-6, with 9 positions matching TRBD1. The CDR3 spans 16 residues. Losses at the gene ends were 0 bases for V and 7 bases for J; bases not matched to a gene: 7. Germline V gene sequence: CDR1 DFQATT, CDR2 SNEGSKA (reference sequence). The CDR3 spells CSARDKAGQGNSPLHF. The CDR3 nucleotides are TGCAGTGCTAGAGATAAGGCCGGACAGGGGAATTCACCCCTCCACTTT.

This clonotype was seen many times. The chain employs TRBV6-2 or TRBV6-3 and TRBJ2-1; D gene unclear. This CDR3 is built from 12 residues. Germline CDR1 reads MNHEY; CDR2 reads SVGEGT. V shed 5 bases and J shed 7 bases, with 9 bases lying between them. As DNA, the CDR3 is TGTGCCAGCAGTCATGTCCCAAATGAGCAGTTCTTC. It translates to CASSHVPNEQFF.

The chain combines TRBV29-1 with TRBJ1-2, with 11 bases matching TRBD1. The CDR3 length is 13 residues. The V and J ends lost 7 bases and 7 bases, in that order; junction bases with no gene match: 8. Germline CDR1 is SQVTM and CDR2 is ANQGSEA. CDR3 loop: CSDGTGGVRGYTF. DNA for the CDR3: TGCAGCGATGGGACAGGGGGGGTGCGTGGCTACACCTTC.

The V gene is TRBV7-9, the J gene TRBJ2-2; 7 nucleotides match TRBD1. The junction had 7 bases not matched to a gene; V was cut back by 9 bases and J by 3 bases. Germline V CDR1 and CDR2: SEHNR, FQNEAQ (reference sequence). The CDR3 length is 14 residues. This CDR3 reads CASSAQGDTGELFF. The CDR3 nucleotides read TGTGCCAGTTCAGCTCAGGGGGACACCGGGGAGCTGTTTTTT.

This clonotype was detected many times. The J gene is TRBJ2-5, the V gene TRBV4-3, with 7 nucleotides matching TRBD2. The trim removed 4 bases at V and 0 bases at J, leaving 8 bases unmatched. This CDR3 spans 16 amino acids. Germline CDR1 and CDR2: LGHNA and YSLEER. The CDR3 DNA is TGCGCCAGCAGCCCCCAGGGAGGGATCAACCAAGAGACCCAGTACTTC. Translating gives CASSPQGGINQETQYF.

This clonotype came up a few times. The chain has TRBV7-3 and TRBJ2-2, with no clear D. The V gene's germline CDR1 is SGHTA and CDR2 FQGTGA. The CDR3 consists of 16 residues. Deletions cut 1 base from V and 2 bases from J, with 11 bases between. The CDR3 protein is CASSLNGYTNTGELFF. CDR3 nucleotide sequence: TGTGCCAGCAGCTTAAACGGCTACACTAACACCGGGGAGCTGTTTTTT.

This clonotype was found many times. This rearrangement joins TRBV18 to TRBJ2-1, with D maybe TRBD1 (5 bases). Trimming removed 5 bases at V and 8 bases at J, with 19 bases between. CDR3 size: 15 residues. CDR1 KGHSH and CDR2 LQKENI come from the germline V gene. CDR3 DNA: TGTGCCAGCTCATCCCGAACCACCCGACAGCATGAGCAGTTCTTC. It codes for CASSSRTTRQHEQFF.

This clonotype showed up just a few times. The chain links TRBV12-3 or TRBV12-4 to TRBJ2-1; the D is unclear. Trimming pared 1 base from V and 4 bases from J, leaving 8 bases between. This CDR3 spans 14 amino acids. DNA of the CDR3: TGTGCCAGCAGTTTAGGGAACATTTACAATGAGCAGTTCTTC. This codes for CASSLGNIYNEQFF.

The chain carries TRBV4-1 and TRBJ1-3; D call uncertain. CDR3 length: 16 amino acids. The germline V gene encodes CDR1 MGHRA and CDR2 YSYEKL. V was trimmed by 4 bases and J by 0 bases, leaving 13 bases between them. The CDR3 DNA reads TGCGCCAGCAGCCTCACGGACGTCTACTCTGGAAACACCATATATTTT. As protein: CASSLTDVYSGNTIYF.

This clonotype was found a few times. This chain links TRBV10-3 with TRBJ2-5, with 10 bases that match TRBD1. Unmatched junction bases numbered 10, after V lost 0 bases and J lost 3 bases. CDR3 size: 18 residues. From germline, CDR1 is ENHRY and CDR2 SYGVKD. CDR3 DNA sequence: TGTGCCATCAGTGAGTCGAAGTTGCGGACAGGGGGTGAAGAGACCCAGTACTTC. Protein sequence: CAISESKLRTGGEETQYF.

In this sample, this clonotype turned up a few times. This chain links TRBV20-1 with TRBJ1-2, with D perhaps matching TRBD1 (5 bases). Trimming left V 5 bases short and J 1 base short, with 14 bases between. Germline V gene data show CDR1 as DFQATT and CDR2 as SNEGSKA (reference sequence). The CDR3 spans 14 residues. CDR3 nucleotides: TGCAGTGCTGGTAACGCAGGGAATAACTATGGCTACACCTTC. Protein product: CSAGNAGNNYGYTF.

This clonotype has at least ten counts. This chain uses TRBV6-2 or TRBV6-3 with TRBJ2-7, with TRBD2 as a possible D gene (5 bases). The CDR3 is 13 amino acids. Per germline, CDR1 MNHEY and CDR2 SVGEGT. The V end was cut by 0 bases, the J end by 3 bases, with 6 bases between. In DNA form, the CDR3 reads TGTGCCAGCAGTTACTCCCGGGACTACGAGCAGTACTTC. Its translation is CASSYSRDYEQYF.

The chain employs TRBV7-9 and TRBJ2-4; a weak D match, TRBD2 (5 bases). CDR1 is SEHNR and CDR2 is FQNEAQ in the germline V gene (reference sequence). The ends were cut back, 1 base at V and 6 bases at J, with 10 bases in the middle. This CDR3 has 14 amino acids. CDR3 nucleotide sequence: TGTGCCAGCAGCTTAGACGGGGAATTAAACATTCAGTACTTC. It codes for CASSLDGELNIQYF.

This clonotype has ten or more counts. In DNA form, the CDR3 reads TGCGCCAGCAGCCAAGTTAACAGGGGCACTGAAGCTTTCTTT. This sequence encodes CASSQVNRGTEAFF. J is TRBJ1-1 and V is TRBV4-3; 7 positions match TRBD1. CDR1 and CDR2 from the germline V gene are LGHNA and YSLEER. V was pared by 1 base and J by 4 bases, with 3 bases of the junction left unmatched. The CDR3 runs 14 residues.